This entry features one T cell receptor (beta chain) sequence. Antigen: not known. Germline CDR1 and CDR2: MNHEY and SMNVEV (reference sequence). The CDR3 loop spans 14 amino acids. V shed 10 bases, J shed 2 bases, and the junction held 4 bases outside the gene matches. The data derive from a study of T cell responses to AZD1222 COVID-19 vaccine. On the study more broadly: Doses given second, at about 4 or about 12 weeks, were pooled. Whole-study findings and limits: Baseline seropositives among AZD1222 recipients totaled only six or seven.

Sequencing used immunoSEQ multiplex PCR; TCRdb keeps in-frame clones, though not all of them. The data contain around 100,000 clones, around nine tenths of them singletons. The rearrangement uses TRBV27 and TRBJ2-2; TRBD2 aligns across 10 bases. The clonotype originates from an adult in good health. The specimen was peripheral blood, collected on day 0 of AZD1222 vaccination. In DNA, the CDR3 is TGTGCCATACGACTAGCGGGCAACACCGGGGAGCTGTTTTTT. Residues: CAIRLAGNTGELFF.